This TCR beta chain is from a study of shared clonotypes between healthy human individuals. Across the whole study: Every donor yielded three CD4 naive, three CD4 memory, two CD8 naive and one CD8 memory plate.

CDR3 length: 15 amino acids. Germline values: CDR1 LNHDA, CDR2 SQIVND (reference sequence). The V gene lost 6 bases and the J gene lost 0 bases, with 15 bases spanning the gap. Deep-level assay runs were performed. Clones were sequenced by immunoSEQ multiplex PCR, and TCRdb holds only the in-frame ones, with some missing. The sample lists approximately 2.1 million clones, 85% to 95% occurring once. This clone was found once. It was into CD45RA+ naive and CD45RA-negative memory subsets that the CD4+ cells were split. The sequencing input was naive CD4+ T cells from PBMCs. Subset indicated: CD45RA+ positively selected. This chain connects TRBV19 to TRBJ2-7; tentative D call: TRBD1 (5 bases). This clonotype was sampled from a man between 18 and 29 years old in good health. Some clones in this sample may be carry-over from other donors' samples. CDR3 sequence reads: CASRPTQGFSYEQYF. Here the CDR3 DNA reads TGTGCCAGTAGACCCACCCAGGGATTCTCCTACGAGCAGTACTTC. Supplemented by reference TRBV19 and TRBJ2-7, the full variable domain reads DGGITQSPKYLFRKEGQNVTLSCEQNLNHDAMYWYRQDPGQGLRLIYYSQIVNDFQKGDIAEGYSVSREKKESFPLTVTSAQKNPTAFYLCASRPTQGFSYEQYFGPGTRLTVT.